This T cell receptor (beta chain) stems from a study of PD-1 blockade in classical Hodgkin lymphoma. Relapse was seen in all patients after autologous stem cell transplantation, and brentuximab vedotin exposure was variable. Negative selection with magnetic separation was used to purify CD4+ T cells from thawed PBMCs. This CDR3 is built from 14 residues. Trimming shortened V by 0 bases and J by 7 bases, and 12 bases separated the two germline ends. Germline lookup yields CDR1 GTSNPN and CDR2 SVGIG (reference sequence). Using immunoSEQ multiplex PCR, the repertoire was profiled, and TCRdb retains in-frame clones only, with some absent. The top ten clones hold approximately 2.6% of a sample with 25,000 to 30,000 clones, over 60% of them seen once.

The rearrangement joins TRBV30 to TRBJ2-2, with D unclear. The sample here was CD4+ T cells from blood, taken at baseline. The source is a human donor with classical Hodgkin lymphoma. CDR3 in amino acids: CAWSVRLLDGELFF. CDR3 in DNA: TGTGCCTGGAGTGTACGGCTGCTCGACGGGGAGCTGTTTTTT.